The TCR beta chain described here comes from a study of early T cells in non-severe SARS-CoV-2 infection. Study at large: The chains were unpaired, and the sequenced material was bulk RNA from unsorted whole blood.

About this clonotype: Its cognate antigen is unknown.

Unique molecular identifiers were attached to individual cDNA molecules. TCRdb analysed the 5' RACE reads with MiXCR anew, one entry per CDR3 protein. The sample holds 65,000 to 95,000 distinct CDR3 sequences, about 12% seen once. Trimming took 5 bases from V and 5 from J, leaving 8 bases between them. There are 12 residues in the CDR3. Study findings and constraints: Matching against VDJdb likely underestimated virus-specific expansions, favoring anti-spike CD8.

This sequence originates from an adult who was a healthcare worker with PCR-confirmed SARS-CoV-2 infection or an uninfected control (not recorded which). The donor label of this sample is uncertain. Sequenced here: whole blood, sampled at baseline. The rearrangement links TRBV12-3 or TRBV12-4 to TRBJ2-3; D is undetermined. This CDR3 reads CASSVLRDTQYF. DNA of the CDR3: TGTGCCAGCAGTGTCTTACGAGATACGCAGTATTTT.